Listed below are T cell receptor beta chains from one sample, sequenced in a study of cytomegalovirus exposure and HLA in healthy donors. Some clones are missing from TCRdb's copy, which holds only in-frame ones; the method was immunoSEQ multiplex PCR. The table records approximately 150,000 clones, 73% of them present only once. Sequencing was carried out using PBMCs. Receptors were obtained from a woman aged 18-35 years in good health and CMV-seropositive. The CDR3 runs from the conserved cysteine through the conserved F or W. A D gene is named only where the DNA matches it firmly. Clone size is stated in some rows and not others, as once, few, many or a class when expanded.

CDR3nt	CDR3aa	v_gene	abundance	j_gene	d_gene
TGTGCCAGCAGCTCTCGGGGCAATCAGCCCCAGCATTTT	CASSSRGNQPQHF	TRBV13	few	TRBJ1-5	.
TGTGCCAGCAGCTTGGGGGTCGGGGGTGAAGCTTTCTTT	CASSLGVGGEAFF	TRBV11-3	.	TRBJ1-1	.
TGCGCCAGCAGCCAAGCCCGGGGAGTCTACGAGCAGTACTTC	CASSQARGVYEQYF	TRBV4-3	.	TRBJ2-7	.
TGTGCCAGCAGCGATGGGACAGGGGACGAGCAGTACTTC	CASSDGTGDEQYF	TRBV11-3	.	TRBJ2-7	TRBD1
TGTGCCAGCAGCCTCACCCCAAGGGGACTAGCGGGGGCTGTTGGAAATGAGCAGTTCTTC	CASSLTPRGLAGAVGNEQFF	TRBV9	.	TRBJ2-1	TRBD2
TGTGCCACCCAGGGAGGGAGCTCTGGGGCCAACGTCCTGACTTTC	CATQGGSSGANVLTF	TRBV25-1	.	TRBJ2-6	TRBD2
TGTGCCTGGAGAACGTGGTGGGCGAACACTGAAGCTTTCTTT	CAWRTWWANTEAFF	TRBV30	.	TRBJ1-1	.
TGTGCCAGCAGACCCTATATCCTTAGCAATCAGCCCCAGCATTTT	CASRPYILSNQPQHF	TRBV28	few	TRBJ1-5	.
TGTGCCAGCACCCCCCCGGTCACTGAAGCTTTCTTT	CASTPPVTEAFF	TRBV2	.	TRBJ1-1	.
TGTGCCAGCGGTACCGGGGGGCATCAATTCATAACTAGCACAGATACGCAGTATTTT	CASGTGGHQFITSTDTQYF	TRBV5-4	.	TRBJ2-3	.
TGTGCCAGCAGGCCACGGGGGGATACGCAGTATTTT	CASRPRGDTQYF	TRBV6-6	few	TRBJ2-3	.
TGTGCCAGCAGCTTAACAGGAAATCAGCCCCAGCATTTT	CASSLTGNQPQHF	TRBV5-6	few	TRBJ1-5	.
TGCAGCGTCAGGGCATCCTACGAGCAGTACTTC	CSVRASYEQYF	TRBV29-1	.	TRBJ2-7	.
TGTGCCACCAGCAGAGTGAAAACGGGCAATCAGCCCCAGCATTTT	CATSRVKTGNQPQHF	TRBV15	.	TRBJ1-5	.
TGTGCCAGCAGCGGCCTTTTTAGCGGGGGACGAGGGGAGCTGTTTTTT	CASSGLFSGGRGELFF	TRBV2	.	TRBJ2-2	TRBD2
TGTGCCAGTAGTGTCGTGTCAGGGGCCGGGGAGCTGTTTTTT	CASSVVSGAGELFF	TRBV19	few	TRBJ2-2	.
TGTGCCAGCAGCTTAGATGTCCGCGGGGGCGTACAGCCCCAGCATTTT	CASSLDVRGGVQPQHF	TRBV7-2	.	TRBJ1-5	.
TGTGCCAGTAGTATAGGGGACAGGGCGTTTTATCAGCCCCAGCATTTT	CASSIGDRAFYQPQHF	TRBV19	.	TRBJ1-5	TRBD1
TGTGCCAGCAGCGTAGAACCTACCCCGTACGAGCAGTACTTC	CASSVEPTPYEQYF	TRBV9	.	TRBJ2-7	.
TGTGCCAGCAGCTCGACGGGACAGATAAACTATGGCTACACCTTC	CASSSTGQINYGYTF	TRBV7-2	.	TRBJ1-2	TRBD1
TGCGCCAGCAGCCCGACTCCGGGGATGGAGACCCAGTACTTC	CASSPTPGMETQYF	TRBV4-1	few	TRBJ2-5	.
TGTGCCAGCAGCCAGCTGGGCGAGACCCAGTACTTC	CASSQLGETQYF	TRBV9	.	TRBJ2-5	.
TGTGCCTGGAGACTAGCCGTCAATGAGCAGTTCTTC	CAWRLAVNEQFF	TRBV30	.	TRBJ2-1	.
TGTGCCAGCAGCCCGGACAGGGGGGCCTACGAGCAGTACTTC	CASSPDRGAYEQYF	TRBV5-6	few	TRBJ2-7	TRBD1
TGTGCCAGCAGTTATAACGGACAGCCTCGCAATCAGCCCCAGCATTTT	CASSYNGQPRNQPQHF	TRBV28	.	TRBJ1-5	.
TGTGCCAGCTCCCTAGAGGGGACAGCAACTAATACGCAGTATTTT	CASSLEGTATNTQYF	TRBV18	.	TRBJ2-3	TRBD1
TGTGCCAGCAGGTGGGACAGGGCCGCTATCACTAATGAAAAACTGTTTTTT	CASRWDRAAITNEKLFF	TRBV6-4	.	TRBJ1-4	TRBD1
TGTGCCAGCAGTTACTTGCGCGGGGGGGCCTACGAGCAGTACTTC	CASSYLRGGAYEQYF	TRBV6-5	few	TRBJ2-7	TRBD2
TGCGCCAGCAGCCAAGATCCTGGGACAGGTGTTTTGAATGAGCAGTTCTTC	CASSQDPGTGVLNEQFF	TRBV4-3	.	TRBJ2-1	TRBD1
TGTGCCAGCAGCTTAGGGCTAGCGGGGGGGCCATGCGAGCAGTACTTC	CASSLGLAGGPCEQYF	TRBV7-2	.	TRBJ2-7	TRBD2
TGTGCCTTGACTTCGGACAGGGTTAACAATGAGCAGTTCTTC	CALTSDRVNNEQFF	TRBV30	.	TRBJ2-1	TRBD1
TGTGCCAGCAGCTCACGGACTGTAAACACCGGGGAGCTGTTTTTT	CASSSRTVNTGELFF	TRBV11-1	.	TRBJ2-2	.
TGCGCCAGCAGCTTGCACCGGGGGAGCTCCTACAATGAGCAGTTCTTC	CASSLHRGSSYNEQFF	TRBV5-1	.	TRBJ2-1	.
TGTGCCAGCTCACGGCGGACAGGGGAAACGTACGAGCAGTACTTC	CASSRRTGETYEQYF	TRBV18	.	TRBJ2-7	TRBD1
TGCGCCAGCAGCCTCGGGGAGTTGCAGGGGGGTAATTCACCCCTCCACTTT	CASSLGELQGGNSPLHF	TRBV4-1	few	TRBJ1-6	TRBD1
TGCAGCCAAGGAGACGACTACAATGAGCAGTTCTTC	CSQGDDYNEQFF	TRBV29-1	.	TRBJ2-1	.
TGTGCCAGCAGCCTCATAGGGAGGGGAGGTGCCGGGGAGCTGTTTTTT	CASSLIGRGGAGELFF	TRBV7-2	.	TRBJ2-2	TRBD2
TGTGCCTGGAGTGTAGCTTCCTACTACGAGCAGTACTTC	CAWSVASYYEQYF	TRBV30	.	TRBJ2-7	.
TGTGCCAGCAGTTACCGGGGGGGAAGAACAGATACGCAGTATTTT	CASSYRGGRTDTQYF	TRBV27	.	TRBJ2-3	TRBD2
TGCGCCAGCAGTGAAAGGCAGGGCTCCTATAATTCACCCCTCCACTTT	CASSERQGSYNSPLHF	TRBV10-1	.	TRBJ1-6	.
TGTGCCAGCTCCCAAGGACAGCCCGGGGACACTGAAGCTTTCTTT	CASSQGQPGDTEAFF	TRBV18	.	TRBJ1-1	.
TGTGCCAGCTCACCACTAGCGGGGGCGTACAATGAGCAGTTCTTC	CASSPLAGAYNEQFF	TRBV18	.	TRBJ2-1	TRBD2
TGTGCCAGCAGTGAAAGGGGGTTAGGCACCGGGGAGCTGTTTTTT	CASSERGLGTGELFF	TRBV2	.	TRBJ2-2	.
TGTGCCAGCTCACCCCGGGACAGGGGGCATGTTTCACCCCTCCACTTT	CASSPRDRGHVSPLHF	TRBV18	.	TRBJ1-6	TRBD1
TGTGCCAGCTGGCGGGGGAACAATGAGCAGTTCTTC	CASWRGNNEQFF	TRBV5-8	.	TRBJ2-1	TRBD2